This T cell receptor beta chain comes out of a study of T cells in Graves' hyperthyroidism and ophthalmopathy. Study results and caveats: Most expanded thyroid clonotypes above 0.001 also appeared in blood.

Trimming cost V 6 bases and J 0 bases; bases outside gene matches: 7. CDR3 length: 16 amino acids. Germline-derived CDR1 and CDR2 are MGHRA and YSYEKL. Researchers amplified the TCR beta CDR3 regions from RNA transcripts. TCR CDR3 underwent first-round RT-PCR with the HTBI primer set. TCRdb reprocessed the multiplex PCR reads via MiXCR and lists one record per CDR3 protein. This sample has a few hundred thousand distinct CDR3 sequences, with 15% to 19% found just once. Fresh peripheral blood, 8 to 10 ml of it, supplied the PBMCs. This clonotype came up many times. As yet, its antigen is unknown. The TCR was taken from a woman aged 30 to 39 with Graves' hyperthyroidism. This chain links TRBV4-1 with TRBJ2-1; 8 bases align to TRBD2. The sample taken for sequencing was blood. The CDR3 loop is CASRDPSGSSYNEQFF. DNA for the CDR3: TGCGCCAGCAGGGATCCGAGCGGGAGCTCCTACAATGAGCAGTTCTTC.